Listed here are 27 T cell receptor beta chains from one sample, sequenced in a study of T cells in Graves' hyperthyroidism and ophthalmopathy (dated by TCRdb to the late 2010s). Receptors were amplified or captured by multiplex PCR. The run used an Illumina HiSeq 2000. Amplification of TCR beta CDR3 regions was carried out from RNA transcripts. The TCR CDR3 was subjected to a first round of RT-PCR using the HTBI primer set and the Qiagen OneStep RT-PCR kit. TCRdb applied fastp at Q25 and MiXCR to the public reads, then kept only in-frame beta chains. CDR3 protein duplicates are merged, each entry listing the most common genes and DNA. The sample has fewer than 900,000 distinct CDR3 sequences on record, 15% to 20% of them singletons. Clones ranked in the top ten supply approximately 8.4% of the sample. Sample: blood. These TCRs come from a man aged 18 to 35 with Graves' hyperthyroidism.

The sample holds a few counts of this clonotype. The chain couples TRBV7-2 to TRBJ2-1, with 7 positions matching TRBD2. V trimming: 6 bases; J trimming: 6 bases; junction bases outside the gene matches: 14. Germline loops: CDR1 SGHTA, CDR2 FQGNSA. This CDR3 comprises 16 residues. The CDR3 DNA is TGTGCCAGCAGTCAAGTCACTAGCGTGTACGGCAATGAGCAGTTCTTC. Translating gives CASSQVTSVYGNEQFF.

This clonotype occurred a few times. A much bigger clone sits one base away, suggesting this may be a read error. The CDR3 is CASSLIRAANEQLF. The DNA of the CDR3 is TGTGCCAGCAGTTTAATAAGGGCCGCCAATGAGCAGCTCTTC. The rearrangement links TRBV12-3 or TRBV12-4 to TRBJ2-1; D remains unclear. The CDR3 length is 14 residues.

In regard to this clonotype: A read error is possible here, since a much larger clone lies one base away. The genes are TRBV28 and TRBJ1-6, with 11 bases identical to TRBD1. The V gene end was trimmed by 5 bases and the J gene end by 10 bases; junction bases not matched to a gene: 7. The germline gives CDR1 MDHEN, CDR2 SYDVKM. The CDR3 contains 15 residues. The CDR3 reads CASSTGTGGRSPLHF. The CDR3 DNA is TGTGCCAGCAGTACCGGGACAGGGGGAAGATCACCCCTCCACTTT.

The rearrangement joins TRBV15 to TRBJ2-4, with 9 positions matching TRBD1. Germline-derived CDR1 and CDR2 are LNHNV and YYDKDF (reference sequence). The CDR3 length is 17 residues. The junction had 9 bases not matched to a gene; V was cut back by 5 bases and J by 1 base. CDR3 nucleotides: TGTGCCACCAGCGGGGACAGGGTGATAGGGGCCAAAAACATTCAGTACTTC. It translates to CATSGDRVIGAKNIQYF.

This clonotype has only one observation. A much more abundant neighbour one base away suggests this may be a read error. The chain uses TRBV3-1 and TRBJ2-5, with D perhaps assigned TRBD1 or TRBD2 (6 bases each). There are 15 residues in the CDR3. Germline CDR1 and CDR2: LGHDT and YNNKEL (reference sequence). CDR3 in DNA: TGTGCCGGCAGCCGCATAGGGGGGAAAGCAGAGACCCAGTACTTC. Protein sequence: CAGSRIGGKAETQYF.

This clonotype was counted ten times or more. This chain joins TRBV6-1 and TRBJ2-2, with 8 nucleotides matching TRBD2. CDR1 is MNHNS, CDR2 SASEGT, per germline. V gave up 6 bases and J gave up 4 bases; unmatched junction bases: 10. There are 16 residues in the CDR3. DNA for the CDR3: TGTGCCAGCAGGAGGGAGAGCGGGAGATTCACCGGGGAGCTGTTTTTT. The encoded protein is CASRRESGRFTGELFF.

This chain's CDR3 is CASRDRGQFPGELFF. As DNA, the CDR3 is TGTGCCAGCCGAGACAGGGGGCAATTCCCCGGGGAGCTGTTTTTT. The chain has TRBV6-2 or TRBV6-3 and TRBJ2-2; 10 bases map to TRBD1. The J segment lost 6 bases and the V segment lost 8 bases, leaving 9 bases of the junction unmatched. CDR1 and CDR2 from the germline V gene are MNHEY and SVGEGT. This CDR3 spans 15 amino acids.

This clonotype appeared a few times. The chain carries TRBV20-1 and TRBJ2-1; D remains unclear. V was shortened by 5 bases and J by 9 bases, with 17 bases between the two germline ends. There are 13 residues in the CDR3. Per the germline V gene, CDR1 is DFQATT and CDR2 is SNEGSKA (reference sequence). The CDR3 sequence is CSAEAEVHSEQFF. The CDR3 nucleotides are TGCAGTGCTGAGGCCGAGGTCCACAGTGAGCAGTTCTTC.

The chain employs TRBV4-1 and TRBJ2-1; D is undetermined. The length of the CDR3 is 13 residues. CDR1 is MGHRA, CDR2 YSYEKL, per germline. Trimming cost V 3 bases and J 8 bases, with 11 bases left between them. The CDR3: CASSQPNGYEQFF. Here the CDR3 DNA reads TGCGCCAGCAGCCAGCCCAACGGCTATGAGCAGTTCTTC.

This clonotype was seen many times. The chain joins TRBV7-2 to TRBJ2-5, with a weak D call TRBD1 (6 bases). The CDR3 sequence is 14 residues long. CDR1 and CDR2 from the germline V gene are SGHTA and FQGNSA. Trimming took 3 bases from V and 4 from J, leaving 12 bases between them. CDR3 DNA: TGTGCCAGCAGCTTGTGGGGGCCCGGAGAGACCCAGTACTTC. Translating it yields CASSLWGPGETQYF.

The chain carries TRBV28 and TRBJ2-7, with 7 bases matching TRBD1. Germline lookup yields CDR1 MDHEN and CDR2 SYDVKM. CDR3 length equals 14 residues. The J segment lost 0 bases and the V segment lost 8 bases, leaving 7 bases of the junction unmatched. The CDR3 sequence is CASVSGTASYEQYF. The CDR3 nucleotides are TGTGCCAGCGTCTCCGGGACAGCCTCCTACGAGCAGTACTTC.

This chain uses TRBV11-2 with TRBJ2-1; 8 bases are a match to TRBD1. J gave up 6 bases and V 3 bases, and 16 bases lay outside the gene matches. Germline V CDR1 and CDR2: SGHAT, FQNNGV. This CDR3 has 18 residues. This CDR3 reads CASSFRTPVDRVFNEQFF. For the CDR3, the DNA is TGTGCCAGCAGCTTCCGCACCCCGGTGGACAGGGTCTTCAATGAGCAGTTCTTC. The whole variable domain, remainder taken from reference TRBV11-2 and TRBJ2-1, is EAGVAQSPRYKIIEKRQSVAFWCNPISGHATLYWYQQILGQGPKLLIQFQNNGVVDDSQLPKDRFSAERLKGVDSTLKIQPAKLEDSAVYLCASSFRTPVDRVFNEQFFGPGTRLTVL.

Notes on this clonotype: This may come from a read error, since a much larger clone is one base off. The chain recombines TRBV6-2 or TRBV6-3 with TRBJ1-1; perhaps TRBD1 as D (5 bases). Germline loops: CDR1 MNHEY, CDR2 SVGEGT. CDR3 length: 14 residues. The chain's CDR3 is CVSSLGVGNTEAFF. The CDR3 DNA sequence: TGTGTCAGCAGTTTGGGGGTTGGGAACACTGAAGCTTTCTTT.

This chain joins TRBV7-9 and TRBJ2-7; 7 positions agree with TRBD2. The CDR3 runs 12 residues. The germline V gene encodes CDR1 SEHNR and CDR2 FQNEAQ (reference sequence). V lost 11 bases and J lost 7; bases outside the gene matches: 11. CDR3 sequence reads: CAARASGGEQYF. The DNA of the CDR3 is TGTGCCGCCCGGGCTAGCGGAGGAGAGCAGTACTTC. The whole variable domain, filled in from reference TRBV7-9 and TRBJ2-7, reads DTGVSQNPRHKITKRGQNVTFRCDPISEHNRLYWYRQTLGQGPEFLTYFQNEAQLEKSRLLSDRFSAERPKGSFSTLEIQRTEQGDSAMYLCAARASGGEQYFGPGTRLTVT.

The sample holds one count of this clonotype. An end of the junction does not agree with germline; a read error may underlie this. This chain uses TRBV2 with TRBJ2-7, with a tentative D call TRBD2 (6 bases). CDR3 length equals 19 residues. CDR1 is SNHLY and CDR2 is FYNNEI in the germline V gene. The CDR3 bases are TGTGCCACCAGTGATCGCAAAACGCCGGGACTCAAGACCCCCTACGAGCAGTACTTC. Translating gives CATSDRKTPGLKTPYEQYF.

This clonotype was detected many times. CDR3 region: CSASKVGNEQFF. As DNA, the CDR3 is TGCAGTGCTAGCAAGGTTGGCAATGAGCAGTTCTTC. This chain joins TRBV20-1 and TRBJ2-1; D gene unclear. CDR1 DFQATT and CDR2 SNEGSKA come from the germline V gene (reference sequence). With 3 bases removed from V and 6 bases from J, the gap between germline ends came to 9 bases. The CDR3 has 12 amino acids.

The chain recombines TRBV20-1 with TRBJ2-3, with 12 bases that match TRBD2. The CDR3 is 16 amino acids. CDR1 is DFQATT, CDR2 SNEGSKA, per germline (reference sequence). The V gene end was trimmed by 1 base and the J gene end by 4 bases; junction bases not matched to a gene: 6. The CDR3 DNA sequence: TGCAGTGCTAGAGTTACGACTAGCGGGAGAGCAGATACGCAGTATTTT. It codes for CSARVTTSGRADTQYF.

There are a few counts of this clonotype. The chain combines TRBV6-1 with TRBJ1-1; tentative D call: TRBD1 (6 bases). V was pared by 5 bases and J by 0 bases, with 13 bases between. Germline assignment: CDR1 MNHNS and CDR2 SASEGT. This CDR3 has 15 residues. The CDR3 DNA follows: TGTGCCAGCAGTCGCCCGGGACACTTGAACACTGAAGCTTTCTTT. Translating gives CASSRPGHLNTEAFF.

This clonotype was seen many times. The V gene is TRBV2, the J gene TRBJ1-1; 7 nucleotides match TRBD1. V was pared by 5 bases and J by 0 bases, with 12 bases of the junction left unmatched. The CDR3 loop spans 17 amino acids. CDR1 is SNHLY and CDR2 is FYNNEI in the germline V gene. The chain's CDR3 is CASSPTHPQGMNTEAFF. DNA of the CDR3: TGTGCCAGCAGTCCTACACACCCACAGGGGATGAACACTGAAGCTTTCTTT. Full variable domain (missing parts from reference TRBV2 and TRBJ1-1): EPEVTQTPSHQVTQMGQEVILRCVPISNHLYFYWYRQILGQKVEFLVSFYNNEISEKSEIFDDQFSVERPDGSNFTLKIRSTKLEDSAMYFCASSPTHPQGMNTEAFFGQGTRLTVV.

Turning to this clonotype: A much larger clone sits a single nucleotide away, making a read error possible. V is TRBV6-1 and J is TRBJ2-1; D is unclear. Matching the DNA end better, TRBJ2-7 makes the J call doubtful. Germline V gives CDR1 MNHNS, CDR2 SASEGT. This CDR3 region has 15 residues. The CDR3 loop is CASTKDRSSYNEQYF. CDR3 nucleotides: TGTGCCAGCACCAAGGACCGTAGCTCCTACAATGAGCAGTACTTC.

A few counts support this clonotype. V gene TRBV20-1 combines with J gene TRBJ1-1, with a tentative D call TRBD1 (6 bases). Trimming left V 0 bases short and J 2 bases short, with 7 bases between. Germline loops: CDR1 DFQATT, CDR2 SNEGSKA (reference sequence). There are 13 residues in the CDR3. CDR3 nucleotides: TGCAGTGCTAGAGAAGGGACAAACACTGAAGCTTTCTTT. Protein: CSAREGTNTEAFF.

Only a few counts were recorded for this clonotype. The chain has TRBV28 and TRBJ2-5; weak D call: TRBD2 (5 bases). There are 15 residues in the CDR3. Germline V gives CDR1 MDHEN, CDR2 SYDVKM. The V and J ends lost 4 bases and 4 bases respectively, with 16 bases between them. CDR3 loop: CASSSDLFEGETQYF. As DNA, the CDR3 is TGTGCCAGCAGTTCGGATCTTTTCGAGGGAGAGACCCAGTACTTC.

V usage is TRBV6-1 and J usage is TRBJ1-5, with D uncertain. Looked up from germline, CDR1 is MNHNS and CDR2 is SASEGT. The CDR3 totals 14 residues. The V end was cut by 7 bases, the J end by 0 bases, with 10 bases between. The CDR3, as DNA: TGTGCCAGCATGCCGGATTATAGCAATCAGCCCCAGCATTTT. This gives the protein CASMPDYSNQPQHF.

This clonotype came up many times. The chain has TRBV12-3 or TRBV12-4 and TRBJ2-3; D remains unclear. V was cut by 3 bases and J by 2 bases, with 6 bases left in between. This CDR3 has 13 amino acids. The CDR3 bases are TGTGCCAGCAGTTTGATTGCCACAGATACGCAGTATTTT. Its protein product is CASSLIATDTQYF.

This clonotype was seen repeatedly, ten times or more. J is TRBJ2-7 and V is TRBV13; D gene ambiguous. Trimming removed 4 bases at V and 2 bases at J, with 15 bases between. In germline, CDR1 is PRHDT, CDR2 FYEKMQ (reference sequence). The CDR3 covers 15 residues. CDR3 sequence: CASSSQSYPPYEQYF. In DNA form, the CDR3 reads TGTGCCAGCAGCTCCCAGTCATATCCACCCTACGAGCAGTACTTC. The whole variable domain, remainder taken from reference TRBV13 and TRBJ2-7, is AAGVIQSPRHLIKEKRETATLKCYPIPRHDTVYWYQQGPGQDPQFLISFYEKMQSDKGSIPDRFSAQQFSDYHSELNMSSLELGDSALYFCASSSQSYPPYEQYFGPGTRLTVT.

Note on this clonotype: Here the CDR3 omits its conserved ending phenylalanine or tryptophan, so a read error is the likely source. The chain uses TRBV7-9 and TRBJ2-5; D is uncertain. This CDR3 has 12 residues. Deletions cut 5 bases from V and 5 bases from J, with 9 bases between. The germline gives CDR1 SEHNR, CDR2 FQNEAQ (reference sequence). This chain's CDR3 is CASSPSQETQYL. CDR3 coding DNA: TGTGCCAGCAGCCCAAGCCAGGAGACCCAGTACCTC.

This rearrangement joins TRBV20-1 to TRBJ1-1; the D is unclear. This CDR3 spans 13 amino acids. V was shortened by 0 bases and J by 1 base, with 6 bases between the two germline ends. The germline V gene encodes CDR1 DFQATT and CDR2 SNEGSKA (reference sequence). The CDR3 reads CSAREDPNTEAFF. CDR3 sequence (DNA): TGCAGTGCTAGAGAAGACCCGAACACTGAAGCTTTCTTT.